This is a list of T cell receptor beta chains from one sample in a study of OX40 agonist ivuxolimab in advanced cancers. TCRdb keeps only in-frame clones here, not all; method: immunoSEQ multiplex PCR. The data contain roughly 90,000 clones, 80% to 90% of them singletons. The sequencing used CD4+ or CD8+ T cells sorted from blood, collected in a trial of the OX40 agonist ivuxolimab. The receptors stem from an adult with an advanced solid tumor such as melanoma, head and neck, liver or kidney cancer. Both conserved end residues are part of each CDR3. Fields, in order: V gene, D gene, CDR3 protein. A D gene is named only where the DNA matches it firmly.

V: TRBV11-2
D: TRBD1
CDR3: CASSSTGGGEKLFF

V: TRBV28
D: NA
CDR3: CASSSASEGDQPQHF

V: TRBV5-1
D: TRBD2
CDR3: CASSQGLAGGPNSYNEQFF

V: TRBV28
D: NA
CDR3: CASSLSMFGNTIYF

V: TRBV28
D: NA
CDR3: CASRRGTYEQYF

V: TRBV27
D: TRBD1
CDR3: CASSRGTGIVETQYF

V: TRBV5-6
D: NA
CDR3: CASSFEETQYF

V: TRBV5-1
D: TRBD1
CDR3: CASSPSRQGSYEQYF

V: TRBV2
D: NA
CDR3: CASSTSRTARQETQYF

V: TRBV7-9
D: NA
CDR3: CASSFLLEKLFF

V: TRBV4-2
D: NA
CDR3: CASSQAGSADTQYF

V: TRBV14
D: NA
CDR3: CASSQAGSRTDTQYF

V: TRBV18
D: NA
CDR3: CASSPTPQGNGFF

V: TRBV6-5
D: NA
CDR3: CASTPRPANTEAFF

V: TRBV5-1
D: NA
CDR3: CASSSILSGVTNTEAFF

V: TRBV6-5
D: NA
CDR3: CASGGETQYF

V: TRBV5-6
D: NA
CDR3: CASSFRAGSANYGYTF

V: TRBV28
D: NA
CDR3: CASSLFSPNTEAFF

V: TRBV7-2
D: NA
CDR3: CASSQAIGTSNTGELFF

V: TRBV25-1
D: NA
CDR3: CASTSQGLGVNEQFF

V: TRBV5-1
D: NA
CDR3: CASSQPPQGETQYF

V: TRBV7-2
D: NA
CDR3: CASSSRGTDTQYF

V: TRBV4-3
D: NA
CDR3: CASSQEERETQYF

V: TRBV19
D: NA
CDR3: CASTRTANYGYTF

V: TRBV19
D: NA
CDR3: CASSLAGGAKWDEQFF

V: TRBV18
D: NA
CDR3: CASSPPGLTEAFF

V: TRBV7-2
D: NA
CDR3: CASSALDGGAGHNEQFF

V: TRBV18
D: TRBD1
CDR3: CASSLGQVSNQPQHF

V: TRBV6-5
D: NA
CDR3: CASSRGSGPGNTIYF

V: TRBV5-6
D: NA
CDR3: CASSLRKGYNSPLHF

V: TRBV11-2
D: NA
CDR3: CASSPTLGAFF

V: TRBV30
D: NA
CDR3: CAWSVSFLTSQTQYF

V: TRBV6-1
D: NA
CDR3: CASSRPSSNEQFF

V: TRBV15
D: TRBD2
CDR3: CATSREAGGYEQYF

V: TRBV6-5
D: NA
CDR3: CASSSLPPGDEQYF

V: TRBV29-1
D: TRBD1
CDR3: CSVVQGAADTQYF

V: TRBV7-2
D: NA
CDR3: CASSPLGVGSSGNTIYF